This T cell receptor (beta chain) was sequenced for a study of a mutant IDH1 vaccine in newly diagnosed glioma. Looking at the study overall: Therapy received beforehand was radiotherapy, temozolomide, or both, with most patients given both. At week 35 came visit V12, and visit V13 followed at week 47.

The repertoire was sequenced with immunoSEQ multiplex PCR; TCRdb's copy has only in-frame clones and lacks some. The data show about 54,000 clones, roughly four fifths seen once. As to time point: week 47, end of study. What each vaccine dose contained was 300 ug of mutant IDH1 20-mer peptide, accompanied by topical imiquimod. Each astrocytoma in the donors was new, WHO grade 3 or 4, IDH1-mutant and ATRX-lost. Comments on this clone: Its antigen is currently unknown.

Findings and caveats of the study: Altogether, roughly 93% of patients exhibited vaccine-induced immune responses.

Source: PBMCs, taken from a glioma patient whose treatment included an IDH1 peptide vaccine. This clonotype was sampled from a woman between 50 and 59 years old with glioma.

The CDR3 here is CASSSLAGTLYNEQFF. CDR3 coding DNA: TGCGCCAGCAGCTCGTTAGCGGGTACCCTTTACAATGAGCAGTTCTTC. The V and J genes are TRBV5-1 and TRBJ2-1, with 7 bases fitting TRBD2. The CDR3 spans 16 residues. V lost 3 bases, J lost 4 bases, and 10 bases stayed unmatched. The germline CDR1 and CDR2 sequences are SGHRS and YFSETQ. Full variable domain (missing parts from reference TRBV5-1 and TRBJ2-1): KAGVTQTPRYLIKTRGQQVTLSCSPISGHRSVSWYQQTPGQGLQFLFEYFSETQRNKGNFPGRFSGRQFSNSRSEMNVSTLELGDSALYLCASSSLAGTLYNEQFFGPGTRLTVL.